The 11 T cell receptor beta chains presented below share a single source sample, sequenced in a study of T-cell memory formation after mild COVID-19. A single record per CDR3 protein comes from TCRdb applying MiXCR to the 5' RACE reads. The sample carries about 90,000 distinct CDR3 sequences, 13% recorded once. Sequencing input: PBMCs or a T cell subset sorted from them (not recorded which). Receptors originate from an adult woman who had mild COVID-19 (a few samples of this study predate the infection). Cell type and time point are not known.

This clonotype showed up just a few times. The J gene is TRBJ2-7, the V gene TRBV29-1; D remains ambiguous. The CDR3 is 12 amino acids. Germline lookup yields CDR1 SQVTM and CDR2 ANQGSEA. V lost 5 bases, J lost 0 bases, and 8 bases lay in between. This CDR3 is CSVYTLSYEQYF. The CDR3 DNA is TGCAGCGTTTACACACTCTCCTACGAGCAGTACTTC.

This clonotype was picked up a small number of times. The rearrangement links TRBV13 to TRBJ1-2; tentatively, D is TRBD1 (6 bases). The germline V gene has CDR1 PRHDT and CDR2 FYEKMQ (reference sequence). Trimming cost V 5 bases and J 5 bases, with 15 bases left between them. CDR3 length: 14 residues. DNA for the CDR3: TGTGCCAGCAGCAAACAGGGAAACGAGTATGGCTACACCTTC. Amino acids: CASSKQGNEYGYTF.

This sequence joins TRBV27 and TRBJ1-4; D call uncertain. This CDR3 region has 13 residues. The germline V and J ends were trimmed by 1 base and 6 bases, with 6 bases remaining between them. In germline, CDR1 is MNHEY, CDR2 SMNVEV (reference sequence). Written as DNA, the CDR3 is TGTGCCAGCAGTTTATTCGCCCATGAAAAACTGTTTTTT. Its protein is CASSLFAHEKLFF.

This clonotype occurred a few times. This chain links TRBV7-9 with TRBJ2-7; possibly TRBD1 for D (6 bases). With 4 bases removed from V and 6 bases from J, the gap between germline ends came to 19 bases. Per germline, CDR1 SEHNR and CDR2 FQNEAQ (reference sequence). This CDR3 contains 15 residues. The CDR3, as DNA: TGTGCCAGCAGCTCCGCCCAGGGGCCCCACCTCGAGCAGTACTTC. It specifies CASSSAQGPHLEQYF.

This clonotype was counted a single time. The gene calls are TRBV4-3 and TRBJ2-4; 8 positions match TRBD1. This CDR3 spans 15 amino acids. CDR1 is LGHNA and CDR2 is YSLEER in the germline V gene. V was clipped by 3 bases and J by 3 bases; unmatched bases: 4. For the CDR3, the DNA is TGCGCCAGCAGCCAGGACGGACAGGGCAAAAACATTCAGTACTTC. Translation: CASSQDGQGKNIQYF.

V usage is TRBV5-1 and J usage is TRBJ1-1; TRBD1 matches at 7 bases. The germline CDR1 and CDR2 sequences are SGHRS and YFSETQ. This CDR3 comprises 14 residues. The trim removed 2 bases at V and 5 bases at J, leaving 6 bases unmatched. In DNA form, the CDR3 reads TGCGCCAGCAGCTTCGGAGACAGGGAGACTGAAGCTTTCTTT. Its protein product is CASSFGDRETEAFF.

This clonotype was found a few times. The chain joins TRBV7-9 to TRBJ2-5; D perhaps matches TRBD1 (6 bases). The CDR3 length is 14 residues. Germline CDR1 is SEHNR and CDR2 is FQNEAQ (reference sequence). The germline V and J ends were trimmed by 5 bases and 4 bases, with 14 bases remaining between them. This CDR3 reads CASSPAPRGETQYF. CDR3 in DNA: TGTGCCAGCAGCCCGGCCCCCAGGGGAGAGACCCAGTACTTC.

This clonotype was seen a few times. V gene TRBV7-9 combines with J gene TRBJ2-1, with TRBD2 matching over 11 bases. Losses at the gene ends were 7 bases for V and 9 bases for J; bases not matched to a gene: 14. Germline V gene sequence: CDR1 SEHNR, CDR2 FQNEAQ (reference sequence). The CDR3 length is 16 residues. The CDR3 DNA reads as TGTGCCAGCACCTCTAGAATAGCGGGAGGGCCGGTTGAGCAGTTCTTC. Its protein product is CASTSRIAGGPVEQFF.

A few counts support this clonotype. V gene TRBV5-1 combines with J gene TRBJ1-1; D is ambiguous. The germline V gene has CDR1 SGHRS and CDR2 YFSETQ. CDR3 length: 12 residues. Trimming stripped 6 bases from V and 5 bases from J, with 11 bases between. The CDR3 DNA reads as TGCGCCAGCACCTCCTTGGGGACTGAAGCTTTCTTT. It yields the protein CASTSLGTEAFF.

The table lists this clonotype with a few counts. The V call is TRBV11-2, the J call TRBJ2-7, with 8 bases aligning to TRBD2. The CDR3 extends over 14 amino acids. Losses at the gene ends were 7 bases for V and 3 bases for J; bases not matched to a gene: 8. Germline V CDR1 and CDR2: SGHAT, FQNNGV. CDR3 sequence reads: CASTSRGGVYEQYF. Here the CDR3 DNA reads TGTGCCAGCACCTCCCGGGGGGGGGTCTACGAGCAGTACTTC.

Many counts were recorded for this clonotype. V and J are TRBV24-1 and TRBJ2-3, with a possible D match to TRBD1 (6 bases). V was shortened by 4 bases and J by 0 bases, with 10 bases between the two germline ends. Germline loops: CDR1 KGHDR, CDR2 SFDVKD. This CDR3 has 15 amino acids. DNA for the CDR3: TGTGCCACCAGTGAACCGACAGGCAGCACAGATACGCAGTATTTT. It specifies CATSEPTGSTDTQYF.